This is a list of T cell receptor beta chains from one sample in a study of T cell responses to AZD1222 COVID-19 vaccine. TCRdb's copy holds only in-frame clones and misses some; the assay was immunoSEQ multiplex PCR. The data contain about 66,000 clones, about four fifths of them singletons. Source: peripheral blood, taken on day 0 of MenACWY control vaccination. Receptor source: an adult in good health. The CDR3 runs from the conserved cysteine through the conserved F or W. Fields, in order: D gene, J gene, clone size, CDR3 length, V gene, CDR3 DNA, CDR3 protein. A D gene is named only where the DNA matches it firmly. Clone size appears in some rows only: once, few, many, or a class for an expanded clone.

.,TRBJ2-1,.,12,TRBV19,TGTGCCAGTAGTCGCCTAGTGAGTGAGCAGTTCTTC,CASSRLVSEQFF
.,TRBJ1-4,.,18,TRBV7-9,TGTGCCAGCAGCTTAGGCCAGTTTCCAGGATCAACTAATGAAAAACTGTTTTTT,CASSLGQFPGSTNEKLFF
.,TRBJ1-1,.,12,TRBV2,TGTGCCAGCAGTGAGAGAGGGACTGAAGCTTTCTTT,CASSERGTEAFF
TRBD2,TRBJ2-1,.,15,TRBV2,TGTGCCAGCACCCCAGGGGGACTAGCGATCGGGGAGCAGTTCTTC,CASTPGGLAIGEQFF
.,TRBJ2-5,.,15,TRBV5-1,TGCGCCAGCAGCCTACTCTCAGGACAGCAAGAGACCCAGTACTTC,CASSLLSGQQETQYF
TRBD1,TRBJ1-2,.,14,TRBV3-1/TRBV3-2,TGTGCCAGCAGCCAAGGAACGACAGGGTACGGCTACACCTTC,CASSQGTTGYGYTF
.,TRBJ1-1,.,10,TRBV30,TGTGCCCTTGCACACACTGAAGCTTTCTTT,CALAHTEAFF
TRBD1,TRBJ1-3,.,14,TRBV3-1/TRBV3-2,TGTGCCAGCAGCCAGGTAGACAGGGAGCAGGCCATATATTTT,CASSQVDREQAIYF
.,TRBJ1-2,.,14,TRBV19,TGTGCCAGTAGTATCCCGGGTTTTAACTATGGCTACACCTTC,CASSIPGFNYGYTF
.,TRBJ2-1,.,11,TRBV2,TGTGCCAGTGCCTTATTGAATGAGCAGTTCTTC,CASALLNEQFF
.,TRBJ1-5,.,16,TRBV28,TGTGCCAGCAGTCCCTTGGGGGGGGGTGGCGATCAGCCCCAGCATTTT,CASSPLGGGGDQPQHF
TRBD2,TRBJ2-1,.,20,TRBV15,TGTGCCACCAGCAGAGGAAGGCACTCCGGGACTAGCGGGAGATACAATGAGCAGTTCTTC,CATSRGRHSGTSGRYNEQFF
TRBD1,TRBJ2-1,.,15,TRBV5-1,TGCGCCAGCAGCTTACAGGGGCGAATCGAGGATGAGCAGTTCTTC,CASSLQGRIEDEQFF
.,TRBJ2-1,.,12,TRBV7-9,TGTGCCAGCAGCTCTGAGACTACCGGGCAGTTCTTC,CASSSETTGQFF
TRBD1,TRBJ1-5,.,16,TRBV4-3,TGCGCCAGCAGCCAAGAGGTGAACAGGGGGCATCAGCCCCAGCATTTT,CASSQEVNRGHQPQHF
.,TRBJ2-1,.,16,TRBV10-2,TGCGCCAGCAGTGATCCGAGCAGGGGTTATTACAATGAGCAGTTCTTC,CASSDPSRGYYNEQFF
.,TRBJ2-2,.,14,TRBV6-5,TGTGCCAGCAGGGACGCCGGTGATGCCGGGGAGCTGTTTTTT,CASRDAGDAGELFF
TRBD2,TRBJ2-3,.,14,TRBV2,TGTGCCAGCAGAGCCCAGCGGGGGGGAGATACGCAGTATTTT,CASRAQRGGDTQYF
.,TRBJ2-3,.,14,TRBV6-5,TGTGCCAGCAGTACTAGTTTTGGGGCAGATACGCAGTATTTT,CASSTSFGADTQYF
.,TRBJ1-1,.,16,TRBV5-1,TGCGCCAGCAGCCCATTAGGGATCGGGGCCAACACTGAAGCTTTCTTT,CASSPLGIGANTEAFF
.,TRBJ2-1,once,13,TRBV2,TGTGCCAGCAGTGTATGGATTTACAATGAGCAGTTCTTC,CASSVWIYNEQFF
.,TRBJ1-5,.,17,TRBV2,TGTGCCAGCAGGAAAGGAGACAGCGGAGGGTACAATCAGCCCCAGCATTTT,CASRKGDSGGYNQPQHF
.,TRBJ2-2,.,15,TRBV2,TGTGCCAGCAGTGGGACTTCCGGGCGCACCGGGGAGCTGTTTTTT,CASSGTSGRTGELFF
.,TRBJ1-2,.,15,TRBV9,TGTGCCAGCAGCGTAGGGTCCGGAATGGGGTATGGCTACACCTTC,CASSVGSGMGYGYTF
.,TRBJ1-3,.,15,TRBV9,TGTGCCAGCGGGAAGGACAGCGGCTCTGGAAACACCATATATTTT,CASGKDSGSGNTIYF
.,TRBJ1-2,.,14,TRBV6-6,.,CASSSSTRYYGYTF
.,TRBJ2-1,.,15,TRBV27,TGTGCCAGCAGTCCCCGGGACACCTTCCCCAATGAGCAGTTCTTC,CASSPRDTFPNEQFF
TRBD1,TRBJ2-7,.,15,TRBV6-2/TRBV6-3,TGTGCCAGCATCCCCCACGGGACAGGGGAGTACGAGCAGTACTTC,CASIPHGTGEYEQYF
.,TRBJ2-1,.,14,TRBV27,TGTGCCAGCAGTTTATCCATCTCCTACAATGAGCAGTTCTTC,CASSLSISYNEQFF
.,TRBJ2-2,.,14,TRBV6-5,TGTGCCAGCACGGGGAGTGGGGACACCGGGGAGCTGTTTTTT,CASTGSGDTGELFF
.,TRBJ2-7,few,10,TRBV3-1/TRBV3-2,TGTGCCCATCAAGGTGACGAGCAGTACTTC,CAHQGDEQYF
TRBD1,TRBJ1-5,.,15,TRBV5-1,TGCGCCAGCAGCTTGCAGGGGGGAGTCAATCAGCCCCAGCATTTT,CASSLQGGVNQPQHF
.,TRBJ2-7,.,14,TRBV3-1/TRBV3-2,TGTGCCAGCAGCCACCGGAGGGCGCCCTACGAGCAGTACTTC,CASSHRRAPYEQYF
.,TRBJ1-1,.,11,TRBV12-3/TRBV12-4,TGTGCCAGCAGTTTGGGGGGTGGCGCTTTCTTT,CASSLGGGAFF
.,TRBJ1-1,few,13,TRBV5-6,TGTGCCAGCAGCTTGGTCCTGAACACTGAAGCTTTCTTT,CASSLVLNTEAFF